Below are 5 T cell receptor beta chains sequenced from a single sample in a study of T cells expressing NK-cell markers. TCRdb reprocessed the 5' RACE reads, keeping one entry per CDR3 protein, no DNA. The sample table includes over 150,000 distinct CDR3 sequences. The material sequenced was blood T cells: a sorted CD56 or NKG2C T cell subset, CD4+ or CD8+ T cells, or bulk PBMC T cells (not recorded which). The receptors stem from a woman in her forties or fifties in good health.

The chain has TRBV6-5 and TRBJ1-1; TCRdb's D gene call, TRBD1, goes unchecked for lack of DNA. Germline V lookup: CDR1 MNHEY, CDR2 SVGAGI. This CDR3 has 16 amino acids. The CDR3 is CASSYPTRQGLLEAFF.

This rearrangement joins TRBV6-2 or TRBV6-3 to TRBJ2-5; TCRdb reports TRBD2, a call that lacks DNA to check it against. CDR3 length: 15 amino acids. Germline V gene lookup returns CDR1 MNHEY and CDR2 SVGEGT. CDR3 loop: CASSPGLGGQETQYF.

The CDR3 loop reads CASSLDRVSTDTQYF. This sequence joins TRBV5-6 and TRBJ2-3; the D gene TCRdb calls, TRBD1, cannot be checked with no DNA. Per the germline V gene, CDR1 is SGHDT and CDR2 is YYEEEE. The CDR3 covers 15 residues.

The CDR3 region is CASSPENQETQYF. The chain combines TRBV3-1 with TRBJ2-5. CDR3 size: 13 residues. Germline CDR1 reads LGHDT; CDR2 reads YNNKEL (reference sequence).

The genes are TRBV2 and TRBJ1-2. Germline-derived CDR1 and CDR2 are SNHLY and FYNNEI. The CDR3 sequence is 13 residues long. CDR3 protein: CASSTTENYGYTF.